Listed below are T cell receptor beta chains from one sample, sequenced in a study of blood T cell repertoires in COVID-19. The method was immunoSEQ multiplex PCR; TCRdb's version includes in-frame clones alone and lacks a portion of them. The sample yields over 130,000 clones, around four fifths seen once. The sample taken for sequencing was peripheral blood. These TCRs come from a man in his 70s with acute or convalescent COVID-19. Both conserved end residues are part of each CDR3. Fields, in order: CDR3 DNA, CDR3 protein, clone size, D gene, J gene, V gene. The D gene is left open where the match is weak. Rows give clone size only sometimes, using once, few, many, or a class for an expanded clone.

TGTGCCAGCAGTGGGAGCGGGGGGTACTACGAGCAGTACTTC | CASSGSGGYYEQYF | - | TRBD2 | TRBJ2-7 | TRBV2
TGTGCCAGCAGTGAAGCGCTTGCGGGAATAAATAACTATGGCTACACCTTC | CASSEALAGINNYGYTF | - | - | TRBJ1-2 | TRBV6-1
TGTGCCAGCAGCTGGGGCGGAACTGGAAACACCATATATTTT | CASSWGGTGNTIYF | - | - | TRBJ1-3 | TRBV7-9
TGTGCCAGCACCTCCCAGCGCGCCGCGGCTTTGGAGCAGTTCTTC | CASTSQRAAALEQFF | - | - | TRBJ2-1 | TRBV28
TGTGCCAGCAGTTACTCCACTAGTATCACAGATACGCAGTATTTT | CASSYSTSITDTQYF | - | - | TRBJ2-3 | TRBV6-6
TGCGCCAGCAGCTTGGGACCCACCCGGGCCTACGAGCAGTACTTC | CASSLGPTRAYEQYF | - | - | TRBJ2-7 | TRBV5-1
TGTGCCAGCAGTTCAGCAGATACGCAGTATTTT | CASSSADTQYF | - | - | TRBJ2-3 | TRBV6-5
TGTGCCAGCAGCTTAGGGTCTAGCGGGGCCTTCTACGAGCAGTACTTC | CASSLGSSGAFYEQYF | - | TRBD2 | TRBJ2-7 | TRBV7-2
TGCGCCAGCAGCTTGGATGCCGAGTATGGCTACACCTTC | CASSLDAEYGYTF | - | - | TRBJ1-2 | TRBV5-1
TGCGCCAGCAGCTTGTTTAGCGGGGGAACCAATGAGCAGTTCTTC | CASSLFSGGTNEQFF | - | TRBD2 | TRBJ2-1 | TRBV5-1
TGTGCCAGTACTGAGGGACAGGCAGGGGTTTGGTCCCAGCATTTT | CASTEGQAGVWSQHF | few | TRBD1 | TRBJ1-5 | TRBV19
TGTGCCAGTGGCGGGGCCTCAAATGAAAAACTGTTTTTT | CASGGASNEKLFF | - | - | TRBJ1-4 | TRBV19
TGCAGTGCTAGCGGGAACGATGAGCAGTTCTTC | CSASGNDEQFF | - | - | TRBJ2-1 | TRBV20-1
TGTGCCAGCAGCCGGTGGGAGCAGCCCCAGCATTTT | CASSRWEQPQHF | - | - | TRBJ1-5 | TRBV5-6
TGCGCCAGCAGAGAGGGGACTAGCGGGGGCACAGATACGCAGTATTTT | CASREGTSGGTDTQYF | - | TRBD2 | TRBJ2-3 | TRBV5-1
TGTGCCAGCAGTTCCCCCCGACTAGCGGGTGGCTACGAGCAGTACTTC | CASSSPRLAGGYEQYF | - | TRBD2 | TRBJ2-7 | TRBV6-5